This T cell receptor (beta chain) was profiled in a study of patients with pleural tuberculosis. TCRdb re-derived calls from the reads in MiXCR, one entry per CDR3 protein. This sample yields around 54,000 distinct CDR3 sequences, of which about 6.8% are seen a single time; about a sixth belongs to the top ten. This clonotype appeared many times. V lost 3 bases and J 7 bases, leaving 6 bases between the germline ends. Germline V CDR1 and CDR2: LGHDT, YNNKEL (reference sequence). The CDR3 consists of 11 residues. The TCR originated in a human donor with pleural tuberculosis. The chain couples TRBV3-1 to TRBJ1-2; D is undetermined. This chain's CDR3 is CASSHGSGYTF. The CDR3 DNA is TGTGCCAGCAGCCACGGGAGTGGCTACACCTTC.